The next 20 T cell receptor beta chains were all read from a single sample in a study of cytomegalovirus exposure and HLA in healthy donors. Primers: 60 Vbeta forward and 13 Jbeta reverse. Here immunoSEQ multiplex PCR was the method, and the copy in TCRdb shows in-frame clones only, minus some. The sample has around 150,000 clones, roughly two thirds seen once. The sequencing sample was made of PBMCs. The receptors stem from a woman aged 18-29 years in good health and CMV-seropositive.

The J gene is TRBJ1-6, the V gene TRBV9; unclear D gene. The germline V and J ends were trimmed by 6 bases and 6 bases, with 16 bases remaining between them. The CDR3 runs to 15 residues. Germline V CDR1 and CDR2: SGDLS, YYNGEE. In nucleotides, the CDR3 is TGTGCCAGCAATCCCGACGGGAGAATTAATTCACCCCTCCACTTT. As protein: CASNPDGRINSPLHF.

This clone was found a few times. The chain combines TRBV27 with TRBJ2-1, with D perhaps matching TRBD1 (6 bases). Per germline, CDR1 MNHEY and CDR2 SMNVEV (reference sequence). This CDR3 comprises 21 residues. V shed 4 bases and J shed 8 bases, with 36 bases lying between them. CDR3 in DNA: TGTGCCAGCAGTTGGGGGCTTCTCACAAAACAGGGAAATAATGGGTTCGATGAGCAGTTCTTC. Translating it yields CASSWGLLTKQGNNGFDEQFF.

The chain joins TRBV5-6 to TRBJ1-1, with D possibly TRBD1 on 6 matching bases. The V and J ends lost 1 base and 1 base respectively, with 11 bases between them. CDR3 length: 15 residues. Germline V gene sequence: CDR1 SGHDT, CDR2 YYEEEE. The CDR3 DNA reads TGTGCCAGCAGCTTGATTTCAGGGGCGAACACTGAAGCTTTCTTT. Protein product: CASSLISGANTEAFF.

This clone was recorded a few times. This chain uses TRBV25-1 with TRBJ2-2; no definite D call. The germline V gene has CDR1 MGHDK and CDR2 SYGVNS. The CDR3 sequence is 15 residues long. Deletions cut 7 bases from V and 5 bases from J, with 17 bases between. In nucleotides, the CDR3 is TGTGCCAGCACCCCACGGTCGGCGAGGACCGGGGAGCTGTTTTTT. Translation gives CASTPRSARTGELFF.

The chain combines TRBV15 with TRBJ2-3; D gene unclear. This CDR3 contains 15 residues. Germline lookup yields CDR1 LNHNV and CDR2 YYDKDF (reference sequence). Trimming shortened V by 0 bases and J by 0 bases, and 7 bases separated the two germline ends. CDR3 residues: CATSRDPTSTDTQYF. The CDR3 region has the DNA TGTGCCACCAGCAGAGATCCGACAAGCACAGATACGCAGTATTTT.

The chain employs TRBV29-1 and TRBJ2-5; TRBD1 is a possible D gene (6 bases). The closer fit of TRBJ2-7 to the DNA end suggests the J call may be wrong. Germline V CDR1 and CDR2: SQVTM, ANQGSEA. The CDR3 length is 12 residues. The CDR3 nucleotides are TGCAGCGTTGCCAGGGGAAGCTACGAGCAGTACTTC. It encodes CSVARGSYEQYF.

The J gene is TRBJ2-5, the V gene TRBV6-5, with 10 bases matching TRBD1. Per germline, CDR1 MNHEY and CDR2 SVGAGI. V trimming: 5 bases; J trimming: 5 bases; junction bases outside the gene matches: 5. This CDR3 comprises 14 residues. The CDR3 loop reads CASSGTGVRETQYF. CDR3 in DNA: TGTGCCAGCAGTGGGACAGGGGTTCGTGAGACCCAGTACTTC.

This chain links TRBV7-6 with TRBJ1-1; 7 nucleotides match TRBD1. Germline assignment: CDR1 SGHVS and CDR2 FNYEAQ. Germline trimming cut 3 bases from V and 5 bases from J; bases unmatched to any gene: 3. The CDR3 is 13 residues long. CDR3 DNA sequence: TGTGCCAGCAGCTTGACAGGGAGTACTGAAGCTTTCTTT. This sequence encodes CASSLTGSTEAFF.

The CDR3 DNA is TGTGCCACCTATCAGGGCTACGAGCAGTACTTC. Translated, it gives CATYQGYEQYF. The chain recombines TRBV10-3 with TRBJ2-5, with TRBD1 as a possible D gene (5 bases). Judging by the DNA end, TRBJ2-7 fits better; the J call may be wrong. The CDR3 is 11 residues long. Germline CDR1 reads ENHRY; CDR2 reads SYGVKD.

The J gene is TRBJ1-5, the V gene TRBV27; possible D gene TRBD1, 5 bases. The CDR3 is made up of 15 amino acids. V was pared by 6 bases and J by 6 bases, with 18 bases between. Per germline, CDR1 MNHEY and CDR2 SMNVEV (reference sequence). CDR3: CASSPGGFGTQPQHF. The CDR3 nucleotides read TGTGCCAGCAGCCCGGGGGGGTTCGGGACTCAGCCCCAGCATTTT.

The chain links TRBV7-9 to TRBJ1-5, with 9 nucleotides matching TRBD1. The CDR3 is made up of 15 amino acids. The J segment lost 6 bases and the V segment lost 5 bases, leaving 8 bases of the junction unmatched. Germline CDR1 SEHNR, CDR2 FQNEAQ (reference sequence). The chain's CDR3 is CASSLGTGRGQPQHF. Here the CDR3 DNA reads TGTGCCAGCAGCCTTGGGACAGGGAGAGGTCAGCCCCAGCATTTT. The full variable domain, its missing parts supplied by reference TRBV7-9 and TRBJ1-5, is DTGVSQNPRHKITKRGQNVTFRCDPISEHNRLYWYRQTLGQGPEFLTYFQNEAQLEKSRLLSDRFSAERPKGSFSTLEIQRTEQGDSAMYLCASSLGTGRGQPQHFGDGTRLSIL.

The genes are TRBV30 and TRBJ1-1; possible D gene TRBD1, 6 bases. The ends were cut back, 7 bases at V and 0 bases at J, with 6 bases in the middle. The CDR3 runs to 11 residues. Looked up from germline, CDR1 is GTSNPN and CDR2 is SVGIG (reference sequence). The CDR3 nucleotides read TGTGCCTACAGGGTGAACACTGAAGCTTTCTTT. Protein product: CAYRVNTEAFF.

The V and J genes are TRBV27 and TRBJ1-5, with 10 bases that match TRBD1. This CDR3 comprises 18 residues. Losses at the gene ends were 0 bases for V and 5 bases for J; bases not matched to a gene: 10. Looked up from germline, CDR1 is MNHEY and CDR2 is SMNVEV (reference sequence). CDR3 protein: CASSLSGQGPLEDQPQHF. The CDR3, as DNA: TGTGCCAGCAGTTTATCGGGACAGGGGCCCTTAGAGGATCAGCCCCAGCATTTT.

The chain uses TRBV19 and TRBJ1-2, with D possibly being TRBD1 (5 bases). V lost 4 bases to trimming and J lost 2 bases, with 23 bases between them. Germline assignment: CDR1 LNHDA and CDR2 SQIVND (reference sequence). CDR3 length equals 18 residues. The CDR3 spells CASSTLIATGPKNYGYTF. In DNA, the CDR3 is TGTGCCAGTAGTACCCTTATCGCCACAGGTCCGAAGAACTATGGCTACACCTTC. Based on the CDR3 plus reference TRBV19 and TRBJ1-2, the full variable domain is DGGITQSPKYLFRKEGQNVTLSCEQNLNHDAMYWYRQDPGQGLRLIYYSQIVNDFQKGDIAEGYSVSREKKESFPLTVTSAQKNPTAFYLCASSTLIATGPKNYGYTFGSGTRLTVV.

This chain uses TRBV30 with TRBJ2-7, with TRBD2 matching 8 bases. CDR1 and CDR2 (germline): GTSNPN, SVGIG (reference sequence). CDR3 length: 11 residues. The J segment lost 4 bases and the V segment lost 5 bases, leaving 1 base of the junction unmatched. CDR3 loop: CAWAGGYEQYF. CDR3 coding DNA: TGTGCCTGGGCGGGGGGTTACGAGCAGTACTTC.

This chain connects TRBV10-3 to TRBJ2-1; TRBD2 aligns across 14 bases. Germline loops: CDR1 ENHRY, CDR2 SYGVKD. The trim removed 3 bases at V and 5 bases at J, leaving 3 bases unmatched. The CDR3 is 16 amino acids. As DNA, the CDR3 is TGTGCCATCAGTGAAGGGACTAGCGGGGGAAACAATGAGCAGTTCTTC. Translating gives CAISEGTSGGNNEQFF.

This chain connects TRBV6-5 to TRBJ2-5; D possibly corresponds to TRBD2 (7 bases). CDR3 size: 13 residues. Trimming cost V 6 bases and J 5 bases, with 13 bases left between them. Germline V CDR1 and CDR2: MNHEY, SVGAGI. CDR3 in DNA: TGTGCCAGCAGGGGCGGGGGCGGTGAGACCCAGTACTTC. It is translated as CASRGGGGETQYF.

The J gene is TRBJ2-1, the V gene TRBV25-1; D gene ambiguous. Germline CDR1 MGHDK, CDR2 SYGVNS. V lost 3 bases and J 6 bases, leaving 15 bases between the germline ends. The CDR3 runs 15 residues. The CDR3 here is CASSDRNPRFNEQFF. Here the CDR3 DNA reads TGTGCCAGCAGTGATAGGAATCCCAGGTTCAATGAGCAGTTCTTC.

The gene calls are TRBV7-2 and TRBJ1-4; TRBD1 is a possible D gene (5 bases). This CDR3 contains 17 residues. V dropped 1 base and J dropped 2 bases, with 14 bases sitting between them. From germline, CDR1 is SGHTA and CDR2 FQGNSA. The DNA for the CDR3 is TGTGCCAGCAGCTTAGGTCCTCAGGGTGTCACTAATGAAAAACTGTTTTTT. The encoded protein is CASSLGPQGVTNEKLFF.

The genes are TRBV9 and TRBJ2-1, with a tentative D call TRBD1 (6 bases). CDR3 length: 16 residues. The V and J ends lost 7 bases and 7 bases respectively, with 24 bases between them. Germline-derived CDR1 and CDR2 are SGDLS and YYNGEE. This CDR3 is CASSRLQGPPKNEQFF. For the CDR3, the DNA is TGTGCCAGCTCCAGACTTCAGGGGCCCCCTAAGAATGAGCAGTTCTTC.